Sequencing of this T cell receptor (beta chain) was carried out in a study of cytotoxic CD8 clonotypes in ibrutinib-treated CLL. Overall study context: Partial responders around 25, complete 2; around twelve progressed and roughly 15 stayed in remission by median around 6 years.

Germline assignment: CDR1 MNHEY and CDR2 SVGAGI. V was shortened by 7 bases and J by 1 base, with 4 bases between the two germline ends. This CDR3 has 11 residues. Libraries were prepared by immunoSEQ multiplex PCR; TCRdb keeps only in-frame clonotypes and omits some of them. The table lists over 250,000 clones, approximately 76% of them singletons. This sequence originates from a human donor with chronic lymphocytic leukemia. The source material was PBMCs, sampled at disease progression, from a patient treated with ibrutinib. The rearrangement joins TRBV6-5 to TRBJ1-1; D is undetermined. CDR3 sequence reads: CASKGNTEAFF. For the CDR3, the DNA is TGTGCCAGCAAGGGGAACACTGAAGCTTTCTTT.